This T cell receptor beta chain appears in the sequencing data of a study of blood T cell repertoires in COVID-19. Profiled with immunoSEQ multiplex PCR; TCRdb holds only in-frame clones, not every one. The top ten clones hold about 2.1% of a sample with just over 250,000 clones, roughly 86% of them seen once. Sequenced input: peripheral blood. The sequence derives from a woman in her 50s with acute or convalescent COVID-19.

The CDR3 sequence is CASSTGFQPQHF. CDR3 nucleotides: TGTGCCAGCAGCACAGGGTTTCAGCCCCAGCATTTT. This chain connects TRBV2 to TRBJ1-5, with D possibly TRBD1 on 6 matching bases. Germline V gene lookup returns CDR1 SNHLY and CDR2 FYNNEI. Between the trimmed V and J ends, which lost 6 bases and 6 bases, there was a span of 9 bases. The CDR3 length is 12 residues.